The next 20 T cell receptor beta chains were all read from a single sample in a study of blood T cell repertoires in COVID-19. Generated by immunoSEQ multiplex PCR, the TCRdb table keeps only in-frame clones and is missing some. Among fewer than 250,000 clones, roughly 91% were seen once, and the ten largest hold roughly 0.79%. Material: peripheral blood. The origin of the receptors is a man aged 25 to 40 with COVID-19, enrolled during active disease.

The CDR3 region is CASRVDSDTQYF. CDR3 coding DNA: TGTGCCAGCAGGGTCGACTCGGATACGCAGTATTTT. This rearrangement joins TRBV6-5 to TRBJ2-3; D gene unclear. CDR1 is MNHEY and CDR2 is SVGAGI in the germline V gene. The V end lost 6 bases, the J end lost 6 bases, and 10 bases lay between the germline ends. CDR3 length: 12 residues.

The V call is TRBV18, the J call TRBJ1-4; 8 positions match TRBD1. Germline V gene sequence: CDR1 KGHSH, CDR2 LQKENI. The V segment lost 6 bases and the J segment 4 bases; nucleotides outside the gene matches: 7. The CDR3 length is 15 residues. The CDR3 loop reads CASSPGQGGNEKLFF. Written as DNA, the CDR3 is TGTGCCAGCTCTCCCGGACAGGGAGGTAATGAAAAACTGTTTTTT.

The chain joins TRBV2 to TRBJ1-6, with D tentatively TRBD1 (5 bases). CDR1 and CDR2 (germline): SNHLY, FYNNEI. CDR3 size: 12 residues. Trimming removed 7 bases from V and 10 bases from J, with 11 bases in between. DNA of the CDR3: TGTGCCAGCAACCTAGGGGTCTCACCCCTCCACTTT. Its protein is CASNLGVSPLHF.

The chain couples TRBV27 to TRBJ1-2; D gene uncertain. CDR3 length: 13 amino acids. Trimming removed 6 bases from V and 4 bases from J, with 12 bases in between. Germline CDR1 is MNHEY and CDR2 is SMNVEV (reference sequence). The CDR3 reads CASRRMTSYGYTF. The CDR3 coding sequence is TGTGCCAGCAGGCGAATGACTAGCTATGGCTACACCTTC.

The chain employs TRBV27 and TRBJ1-1; possibly TRBD1 for D (5 bases). The ends were cut back, 4 bases at V and 3 bases at J, with 9 bases in the middle. Germline V gene data show CDR1 as MNHEY and CDR2 as SMNVEV (reference sequence). This CDR3 region has 13 residues. CDR3 in DNA: TGTGCCAGCAGTTGGGGGGAGGACACTGAAGCTTTCTTT. This gives the protein CASSWGEDTEAFF.

The chain recombines TRBV5-6 with TRBJ2-3; D might be TRBD1 (6 bases). The CDR3 contains 14 residues. V lost 2 bases and J 6 bases, leaving 13 bases between the germline ends. Germline CDR1 is SGHDT and CDR2 is YYEEEE. CDR3 nucleotides: TGTGCCAGCAGCTTCGGCCAGGGGCAGGATACGCAGTATTTT. Its protein is CASSFGQGQDTQYF.

The rearrangement links TRBV7-2 to TRBJ2-7; 9 bases are a match to TRBD1. Germline V gives CDR1 SGHTA, CDR2 FQGNSA. Trimming took 1 base from V and 8 from J; bases not matched to a gene: 9. The CDR3 runs to 15 residues. CDR3 residues: CASSLGGTGKVQQYF. In nucleotides, the CDR3 is TGTGCCAGCAGCTTAGGCGGGACAGGGAAGGTTCAGCAGTACTTC.

V and J are TRBV2 and TRBJ2-4; 10 nucleotides match TRBD2. This CDR3 comprises 14 residues. The germline gives CDR1 SNHLY, CDR2 FYNNEI. V shed 4 bases and J 8 bases; nucleotides not matched to a gene: 5. DNA of the CDR3: TGTGCCAGCAGTGGGGCTAGCGGGGGAGACATTCAGTACTTC. Translated, it gives CASSGASGGDIQYF.

The chain has TRBV6-5 and TRBJ1-4, with 9 bases fitting TRBD1. V lost 5 bases, J lost 7 bases, and 5 bases stayed unmatched. Germline loops: CDR1 MNHEY, CDR2 SVGAGI. This CDR3 spans 14 amino acids. The CDR3 nucleotides are TGTGCCAGCAGTACAGGGGGCGCATCTGAAAAACTGTTTTTT. Translating it yields CASSTGGASEKLFF.

This clone appeared once. The CDR3 coding sequence is TGTGCCAGCAGAGGCGGGAGTTCACCCCTCCACTTT. Its translation: CASRGGSSPLHF. The chain uses TRBV6-6 and TRBJ1-6; D gene uncertain. CDR1 is MNHNY and CDR2 is SVGAGI in the germline V gene (reference sequence). This CDR3 comprises 12 residues. Trimming stripped 6 bases from V and 9 bases from J, with 9 bases between.

The CDR3 reads CASSSPSGGASYNEQFF. In DNA form, the CDR3 reads TGTGCCAGCAGCAGCCCTAGCGGGGGGGCTTCCTACAATGAGCAGTTCTTC. The chain uses TRBV5-6 and TRBJ2-1; 12 bases match TRBD2. Germline CDR1 and CDR2: SGHDT and YYEEEE. Trimming removed 4 bases from V and 1 base from J; junction bases left unmatched: 6. The CDR3 loop spans 17 amino acids.

The gene calls are TRBV25-1 and TRBJ1-1; the D gene is possibly TRBD1 (5 bases). From germline, CDR1 is MGHDK and CDR2 SYGVNS. Trimming removed 2 bases at V and 3 bases at J, with 10 bases between. The CDR3 totals 14 residues. The CDR3 region has the DNA TGTGCCAGCAGTGAAGGGGGGGGTTACACTGAAGCTTTCTTT. This codes for CASSEGGGYTEAFF. The entire variable domain, with the rest obtained from reference TRBV25-1 and TRBJ1-1, is as follows: EADIYQTPRYLVIGTGKKITLECSQTMGHDKMYWYQQDPGMELHLIHYSYGVNSTEKGDLSSESTVSRIRTEHFPLTLESARPSHTSQYLCASSEGGGYTEAFFGQGTRLTVV.

This clone was picked up one time. CDR3 DNA: TGTGCCAGTAGTCTTACACAGATCACCTCCTACGAGCAGTACTTC. Protein: CASSLTQITSYEQYF. The chain recombines TRBV19 with TRBJ2-7; D uncertain. The germline gives CDR1 LNHDA, CDR2 SQIVND (reference sequence). The CDR3 totals 15 residues. V dropped 5 bases and J dropped 0 bases, with 14 bases sitting between them.

The chain couples TRBV6-5 to TRBJ1-2, with 7 bases identical to TRBD1. The CDR3 extends over 14 amino acids. J gave up 6 bases and V 6 bases, and 10 bases lay outside the gene matches. Germline V CDR1 and CDR2: MNHEY, SVGAGI. The CDR3 loop is CASSIMTGTNGYTF. The DNA of the CDR3 is TGTGCCAGCAGCATAATGACAGGGACGAATGGCTACACCTTC.

With respect to this clone: A single base separates this from a much larger clone, so it may be a read error. The chain links TRBV3-1 (or the pseudogene TRBV3-2) to TRBJ2-7; possible D gene TRBD1, 5 bases. Germline lookup yields CDR1 LGHDT and CDR2 YNNKEL (reference sequence). Trimming removed 4 bases from V and 4 bases from J, with 8 bases in between. The CDR3 covers 12 residues. CDR3 nucleotides: TGTGCCAGCAGCCCGCAGGGTTACGAGCAGTACTTC. Its protein is CASSPQGYEQYF.

This clone was observed once. The V gene is TRBV3-1 (or the pseudogene TRBV3-2), the J gene TRBJ1-1; possibly TRBD1 for D (5 bases). The CDR3 is 14 amino acids. Germline CDR1 is LGHDT and CDR2 is YNNKEL (reference sequence). V was shortened by 4 bases and J by 2 bases, with 11 bases between the two germline ends. DNA of the CDR3: TGTGCCAGCAGCCTTCCGGGACTCAACACTGAAGCTTTCTTT. It yields the protein CASSLPGLNTEAFF.

This chain uses TRBV27 with TRBJ2-3; TRBD1 might be the D (6 bases). Trimming cost V 5 bases and J 8 bases, with 17 bases left between them. The CDR3 spans 14 residues. Germline lookup yields CDR1 MNHEY and CDR2 SMNVEV (reference sequence). The CDR3 sequence is CASSKGDVLGTQYF. The CDR3 DNA follows: TGTGCCAGCAGTAAGGGGGACGTGCTCGGTACGCAGTATTTT.

The chain employs TRBV11-3 and TRBJ1-5; D is unclear. V shed 2 bases and J shed 7 bases, with 9 bases lying between them. The germline CDR1 and CDR2 sequences are SGHNT and YENEEA. The CDR3 has 13 amino acids. The CDR3: CASSLFKRQPQHF. CDR3 nucleotides: TGTGCCAGCAGCTTATTTAAGAGACAGCCCCAGCATTTT.

CDR3 nucleotides: TGTGCCAGCAGTCCCCCAACAGATACGCAGTATTTT. Protein sequence: CASSPPTDTQYF. V is TRBV6-7 and J is TRBJ2-3; D is undetermined. TRBV6-7 is an ORF for which the function is uncertain. The CDR3 has 12 residues. The V and J ends lost 5 bases and 3 bases respectively, with 6 bases between them.

The chain links TRBV2 to TRBJ2-7; a possible D gene is TRBD2 (5 bases). Trimming stripped 5 bases from V and 4 bases from J, with 9 bases between. Per the germline V gene, CDR1 is SNHLY and CDR2 is FYNNEI. The CDR3 contains 12 residues. CDR3 protein: CASSTRTYEQYF. The CDR3 DNA sequence: TGTGCCAGCAGTACTCGGACTTACGAGCAGTACTTC.